Listed below are T cell receptor beta chains from one sample, sequenced in a study of blood T cell repertoires in COVID-19. TCRdb's table, derived via immunoSEQ multiplex PCR, lists solely in-frame clones and lacks some. The table shows about 26,000 clones, with around 89% occurring only once. The specimen was peripheral blood. All receptors derive from a man aged 65 to 79 with acute or convalescent COVID-19. Both conserved end residues are part of each CDR3. D genes are given only for firm matches. Rows give clone size only sometimes, using once, few, many, or a class for an expanded clone.

D gene	V gene	J gene	clone size	CDR3 protein	CDR3 DNA
TRBD2	TRBV11-2	TRBJ2-7	-	CASSLEPAGGSYEQYF	TGTGCCAGCAGCTTAGAGCCAGCGGGAGGGTCCTACGAGCAGTACTTC
-	TRBV5-8	TRBJ2-3	-	CASSLVRGPPDTQYF	TGTGCCAGCAGCTTGGTTCGGGGTCCCCCAGATACGCAGTATTTT
-	TRBV7-3	TRBJ1-2	-	CASSLLEGRSYGYTF	TGTGCCAGCAGCCTTTTGGAGGGACGAAGCTATGGCTACACCTTC
TRBD1	TRBV5-6	TRBJ1-4	-	CASSLLQGTNEKLFF	TGTGCCAGCAGCTTATTACAGGGGACTAATGAAAAACTGTTTTTT
TRBD1	TRBV24-1	TRBJ2-7	-	CATSGPDRDRSSYEQYF	TGTGCCACCAGTGGTCCCGACCGGGACAGGAGCTCCTACGAGCAGTACTTC
-	TRBV12-3/TRBV12-4	TRBJ2-2	-	CATGGAGGELFF	TGTGCCACCGGAGGGGCGGGCGGGGAGCTGTTTTTT
-	TRBV12-3/TRBV12-4	TRBJ2-5	-	CASSYRNQETQYF	TGTGCCAGCAGTTACAGGAACCAAGAGACCCAGTACTTC
-	TRBV19	TRBJ2-5	-	CASSMFSGQETQYF	TGTGCCAGTAGTATGTTTAGCGGACAAGAGACCCAGTACTTC
-	TRBV2	TRBJ1-2	-	CASSVSYGYTF	TGTGCCAGCAGTGTCAGCTATGGCTACACCTTC
-	TRBV28	TRBJ2-1	once	CASRPSLATYNEQFF	TGTGCCAGCAGGCCGTCTCTAGCGACCTACAATGAGCAGTTCTTC
TRBD2	TRBV5-1	TRBJ2-3	-	CASSWGLAVSTDTQYF	TGCGCCAGCAGCTGGGGACTAGCGGTGAGCACAGATACGCAGTATTTT
TRBD1	TRBV5-1	TRBJ2-7	once	CASSLGDSRSYEQYF	TGCGCCAGCAGCTTGGGGGACAGCCGCTCCTACGAGCAGTACTTC
TRBD1	TRBV7-2	TRBJ1-2	-	CASSTGQALGYTF	TGTGCCAGCAGCACCGGACAGGCGTTAGGCTACACCTTC
-	TRBV28	TRBJ1-4	-	CASSPAGFEKLFF	TGTGCCAGCAGTCCCGCGGGGTTTGAAAAACTGTTTTTT
-	TRBV12-3/TRBV12-4	TRBJ1-1	-	CASSFGGSTEAFF	TGTGCCAGCAGTTTTGGGGGGTCCACTGAAGCTTTCTTT
-	TRBV11-3	TRBJ2-5	-	CASRILWPTGRQETQYF	TGTGCCAGCCGTATTCTTTGGCCTACAGGTAGGCAAGAGACCCAGTACTTC
TRBD2	TRBV6-4	TRBJ2-1	-	CASSLAGASYNEQFF	TGTGCCAGCAGTTTAGCGGGAGCCTCCTACAATGAGCAGTTCTTC
TRBD2	TRBV28	TRBJ2-1	-	CASSLSGSVNNEQFF	TGTGCCAGCAGCTTAAGCGGGAGCGTCAACAATGAGCAGTTCTTC